The rows below give T cell receptor beta chains drawn from one sample of a study of cytomegalovirus exposure and HLA in healthy donors. Sequenced by immunoSEQ multiplex PCR; TCRdb stores in-frame clones only, minus some. This listing includes more than 95,000 clones. The sequenced sample consisted of PBMCs. The receptors originated from a middle-aged man in good health and CMV-seronegative. Each CDR3 is given without its conserved first and last residue. The D gene is left open where the match is weak.

v_call: TRBV11-2; d_call: NA; j_call: TRBJ2-1; cdr3_aa: ASSLERLSNEQF
v_call: TRBV6-5; d_call: TRBD1; j_call: TRBJ1-1; cdr3_aa: ASSLRGTGLTEAF
v_call: TRBV6-6; d_call: NA; j_call: TRBJ2-5; cdr3_aa: ASTRGASGTQY
v_call: TRBV19; d_call: NA; j_call: TRBJ1-1; cdr3_aa: ASSKFGGPVEAF
v_call: TRBV6-5; d_call: NA; j_call: TRBJ2-7; cdr3_aa: ASSPNSIRPAEQY
v_call: TRBV19; d_call: TRBD1; j_call: TRBJ1-1; cdr3_aa: ASSTDPRTGGGTEAF
v_call: TRBV28; d_call: NA; j_call: TRBJ2-7; cdr3_aa: ASSRAGSSYEQY
v_call: TRBV28; d_call: TRBD1; j_call: TRBJ1-1; cdr3_aa: ASSGDRLNTEAF
v_call: TRBV7-9; d_call: NA; j_call: TRBJ2-7; cdr3_aa: ASSPHTGSEQY
v_call: TRBV4-1; d_call: NA; j_call: TRBJ1-4; cdr3_aa: ASSQGVGESGLF
v_call: TRBV7-2; d_call: NA; j_call: NA; cdr3_aa: ASSLRVGGPLTYEQY
v_call: TRBV7-9; d_call: NA; j_call: TRBJ1-2; cdr3_aa: ASSLAQSMQGGYT
v_call: TRBV6-1; d_call: NA; j_call: TRBJ2-3; cdr3_aa: ASTNTDTQY
v_call: TRBV5-4; d_call: NA; j_call: TRBJ1-1; cdr3_aa: ASSSSRNGMNTEAF
v_call: TRBV7-2; d_call: TRBD1; j_call: TRBJ1-1; cdr3_aa: ASSRRTGGAGTEAF
v_call: TRBV19; d_call: TRBD1; j_call: TRBJ2-7; cdr3_aa: ASSIGTGGGEQY
v_call: TRBV29-1; d_call: TRBD1; j_call: TRBJ2-7; cdr3_aa: SGRDRYGEQY
v_call: TRBV7-2; d_call: TRBD1; j_call: TRBJ2-7; cdr3_aa: ASSLGQGAGEQY
v_call: TRBV2; d_call: NA; j_call: TRBJ1-2; cdr3_aa: ASRDKDYYGYT
v_call: TRBV10-2; d_call: NA; j_call: TRBJ2-7; cdr3_aa: ASTSSYEQY
v_call: TRBV7-8; d_call: NA; j_call: TRBJ1-2; cdr3_aa: ASSQPTVPYGYT
v_call: TRBV7-9; d_call: NA; j_call: TRBJ2-1; cdr3_aa: ASSLAGGNEQF
v_call: TRBV6-1; d_call: TRBD1; j_call: TRBJ1-5; cdr3_aa: ASTTGGTGSKPQH
v_call: TRBV6-1; d_call: NA; j_call: TRBJ2-7; cdr3_aa: ASSELNRESEQY
v_call: TRBV7-9; d_call: TRBD1; j_call: TRBJ2-7; cdr3_aa: ASSGQGAGEQY
v_call: TRBV13; d_call: TRBD2; j_call: TRBJ2-1; cdr3_aa: ASSTALAGLNNEQF
v_call: TRBV27; d_call: TRBD2; j_call: TRBJ2-7; cdr3_aa: ASSPTSGYYEQY
v_call: TRBV9; d_call: TRBD2; j_call: TRBJ2-7; cdr3_aa: ASSPTFLAGESYEQY
v_call: TRBV11-2; d_call: NA; j_call: TRBJ1-1; cdr3_aa: ASSRNTEAF
v_call: TRBV6-5; d_call: NA; j_call: TRBJ2-1; cdr3_aa: ASSYSIGTSNEQF